This T cell receptor (beta chain) was recorded in a study of blood T cell repertoires in COVID-19. In the study's own analysis: Scientists estimated how many nucleated cells there were by amplifying reference gene primers. Sequencing used immunoSEQ multiplex PCR; TCRdb keeps in-frame clones, though not all of them. Clonal size and the V and J genes are those of that table, whereas D and trimming came from the DNA. In the table there are about 250,000 clones, around 83% of which are singletons. This clone was observed a single time. The CDR3 loop spans 17 amino acids. Per germline, CDR1 SGHNT and CDR2 YENEEA. V gave up 5 bases and J gave up 2 bases; unmatched junction bases: 9.

The chain links TRBV11-3 to TRBJ2-3; 11 bases agree with TRBD1. This sequence was found in a man of 80 years or more with acute or convalescent COVID-19. Sample: peripheral blood. CDR3 region: CASSPGRTGGHTDTQYF. The DNA for the CDR3 is TGTGCCAGCAGCCCAGGCAGGACAGGGGGCCACACAGATACGCAGTATTTT. The full variable domain, completed using reference TRBV11-3 and TRBJ2-3, is EAGVVQSPRYKIIEKKQPVAFWCNPISGHNTLYWYLQNLGQGPELLIRYENEEAVDDSQLPKDRFSAERLKGVDSTLKIQPAELGDSAVYLCASSPGRTGGHTDTQYFGPGTRLTVL.